The 19 T cell receptor beta chains below all came from one sample that was sequenced in a study of T-cell reconstitution after alpha-beta-depleted transplantation in children. The library targeted TCRbeta and was prepared with unique molecular identifiers. TCRdb reprocessed the PCR reads via MiXCR and lists one record per CDR3 protein. The data contain approximately 200,000 distinct CDR3 sequences, roughly 15% of them seen just once; the ten biggest clones take up about 13%. Here the sequenced sample was PBMCs from the stem cell graft donor, taken from the stem cell graft. The origin of the receptors is a human donor who donated a stem cell graft to a child with acute lymphoblastic leukemia.

This clonotype showed up just a few times. The chain joins TRBV20-1 to TRBJ1-1, with D perhaps matching TRBD1 (6 bases). Germline V lookup: CDR1 DFQATT, CDR2 SNEGSKA (reference sequence). V was cut by 1 base and J by 0 bases, with 18 bases left in between. This CDR3 is built from 17 residues. The CDR3 spells CSARGVGGGMMNTEAFF. CDR3 in DNA: TGCAGTGCTAGAGGAGTAGGGGGGGGAATGATGAACACTGAAGCTTTCTTT.

There are many counts of this clonotype. This chain joins TRBV5-1 and TRBJ1-1; no clear D. The germline V gene has CDR1 SGHRS and CDR2 YFSETQ. The ends were cut back, 4 bases at V and 5 bases at J, with 15 bases in the middle. The CDR3 has 14 residues. The CDR3 DNA follows: TGCGCCAGCAGCGCACGGACGAGCGGAACTGAAGCTTTCTTT. Encoded protein: CASSARTSGTEAFF.

The chain recombines TRBV5-1 with TRBJ2-1; possible D gene TRBD2, 5 bases. V was cut by 1 base and J by 9 bases, with 17 bases left in between. CDR1 SGHRS and CDR2 YFSETQ come from the germline V gene. This CDR3 is 15 amino acids long. Here the CDR3 DNA reads TGCGCCAGCAGCTTGAGCCCTTCCAGCGGCGGTGAGCAGTTCTTC. It encodes CASSLSPSSGGEQFF.

There are many counts of this clonotype. The rearrangement joins TRBV6-1 to TRBJ1-3; 10 nucleotides agree with TRBD1. The CDR3 spans 15 residues. CDR1 and CDR2 (germline): MNHNS, SASEGT. The V segment lost 4 bases and the J segment 6 bases; nucleotides outside the gene matches: 6. The chain's CDR3 is CASSARTGGENTIYF. DNA for the CDR3: TGTGCCAGCAGTGCCCGGACAGGGGGTGAAAACACCATATATTTT.

This clonotype came up many times. J is TRBJ2-1 and V is TRBV10-3; 7 nucleotides line up with TRBD2. The CDR3 runs to 16 residues. Germline CDR1 and CDR2: ENHRY and SYGVKD. With V trimmed by 6 bases and J by 7 bases, 15 bases remained unmatched. The CDR3 protein is CAISAIERDPGNEQFF. In nucleotides, the CDR3 is TGTGCCATCAGCGCTATAGAGCGGGACCCCGGAAATGAGCAGTTCTTC.

In its sample, this clonotype was seen many times. The genes are TRBV7-8 and TRBJ2-5, with a possible D match to TRBD2 (5 bases). CDR1 and CDR2 (germline): SGHVS, FQNEAQ. This CDR3 spans 12 amino acids. Trimming left V 2 bases short and J 11 bases short, with 12 bases between. The CDR3 here is CASSLHRGFQYF. In nucleotides, the CDR3 is TGTGCCAGCAGCTTACACCGAGGGTTTCAGTACTTC.

This clonotype was observed many times. The V and J genes are TRBV5-1 and TRBJ2-2, with TRBD2 matching 9 bases. From germline, CDR1 is SGHRS and CDR2 YFSETQ. Unmatched junction bases numbered 0, after V lost 0 bases and J lost 6 bases. The CDR3 consists of 14 residues. As DNA, the CDR3 is TGCGCCAGCAGCTTGGGGACTAGCGCCGGGGAGCTGTTTTTT. Translated: CASSLGTSAGELFF.

In this sample, this clonotype turned up many times. The V gene is TRBV29-1, the J gene TRBJ2-1, with a tentative D call TRBD2 (6 bases). CDR1 is SQVTM, CDR2 ANQGSEA, per germline. CDR3 size: 15 residues. V dropped 8 bases and J dropped 1 base, with 18 bases sitting between them. The CDR3 DNA follows: TGCAGCCTCTCCAGGGACTTAACGTCCTACAATGAGCAGTTCTTC. Residues: CSLSRDLTSYNEQFF.

The table lists this clonotype with many counts. V usage is TRBV7-2 and J usage is TRBJ2-1; D unresolved. Germline V CDR1 and CDR2: SGHTA, FQGNSA. V lost 1 base, J lost 5 bases, and 3 bases lay in between. The CDR3 covers 12 residues. For the CDR3, the DNA is TGTGCCAGCAGCTTAGGGCACAATGAGCAGTTCTTC. Amino acid sequence: CASSLGHNEQFF.

There are many counts of this clonotype. The chain carries TRBV24-1 and TRBJ2-7; weak D call: TRBD2 (5 bases). The germline gives CDR1 KGHDR, CDR2 SFDVKD. CDR3 length: 11 residues. Trimming stripped 6 bases from V and 5 bases from J, with 7 bases between. CDR3 in amino acids: CATSPGDEQYF. CDR3 coding DNA: TGTGCCACCAGTCCCGGGGACGAGCAGTACTTC.

This clonotype was detected ten times or more. The chain carries TRBV12-3 or TRBV12-4 and TRBJ1-5, with a tentative D call TRBD1 (5 bases). Between the trimmed V and J ends, which lost 6 bases and 5 bases, there was a span of 14 bases. CDR3 length equals 14 residues. The CDR3 is CASSPQGTYQPQHF. The CDR3 DNA follows: TGTGCCAGCAGCCCTCAGGGAACCTATCAGCCCCAGCATTTT.

This clonotype has a handful of counts. This chain joins TRBV7-9 and TRBJ1-3; the D is unclear. Germline V lookup: CDR1 SEHNR, CDR2 FQNEAQ (reference sequence). This CDR3 is built from 14 residues. V was cut by 5 bases and J by 2 bases, with 10 bases left in between. DNA of the CDR3: TGTGCCAGCAGCCAAATCCGTACTGGAAACACCATATATTTT. Translation: CASSQIRTGNTIYF.

This clonotype was observed a handful of times. This chain connects TRBV2 to TRBJ2-2; D is possibly TRBD2 (6 bases). Germline CDR1 reads SNHLY; CDR2 reads FYNNEI. V was clipped by 7 bases and J by 5 bases, with 14 bases between them. This CDR3 contains 14 residues. Here the CDR3 DNA reads TGTGCCAGCACCAAGGGTCGGGGGACCGGGGAGCTGTTTTTT. Amino acids: CASTKGRGTGELFF. Full variable domain (remainder filled in from reference TRBV2 and TRBJ2-2): EPEVTQTPSHQVTQMGQEVILRCVPISNHLYFYWYRQILGQKVEFLVSFYNNEISEKSEIFDDQFSVERPDGSNFTLKIRSTKLEDSAMYFCASTKGRGTGELFFGEGSRLTVL.

This clonotype was seen many times. The V and J genes are TRBV29-1 and TRBJ2-1; 8 nucleotides agree with TRBD2. V lost 7 bases and J lost 0; bases outside the gene matches: 8. In germline, CDR1 is SQVTM, CDR2 ANQGSEA. The CDR3 has 15 amino acids. The CDR3: CSARGGENSYNEQFF. CDR3 bases: TGCAGCGCACGGGGGGGTGAGAACTCCTACAATGAGCAGTTCTTC.

This clonotype was detected many times. The genes are TRBV5-5 and TRBJ2-1; a weak D match, TRBD1 (5 bases). V shed 0 bases and J shed 3 bases, with 10 bases lying between them. The CDR3 covers 15 residues. CDR1 is SGHKS and CDR2 is YYEKEE in the germline V gene (reference sequence). CDR3 DNA sequence: TGTGCCAGCAGCTTGGAGGGGTCGGTCTACAATGAGCAGTTCTTC. Translated: CASSLEGSVYNEQFF.

The chain uses TRBV2 and TRBJ1-2; perhaps TRBD1 as D (6 bases). The germline gives CDR1 SNHLY, CDR2 FYNNEI. This CDR3 spans 15 amino acids. With 5 bases removed from V and 4 bases from J, the gap between germline ends came to 17 bases. CDR3 region: CASSKGPGAVYGYTF. The CDR3, as DNA: TGTGCCAGCAGTAAAGGACCAGGGGCCGTCTATGGCTACACCTTC.

This clonotype was found a few times. This rearrangement joins TRBV20-1 to TRBJ2-1, with TRBD2 matching 10 bases. V lost 2 bases, J lost 4 bases, and 2 bases stayed unmatched. This CDR3 is 14 amino acids long. Germline CDR1 and CDR2: DFQATT and SNEGSKA (reference sequence). The CDR3 coding sequence is TGCAGTGCTAGACTAGCGGGAGATTACAATGAGCAGTTCTTC. Translated, it gives CSARLAGDYNEQFF.

This clonotype was seen ten or more times. This chain joins TRBV7-9 and TRBJ2-3; 8 bases line up with TRBD2. Germline-derived CDR1 and CDR2 are SEHNR and FQNEAQ (reference sequence). Trimming at V came to 5 bases and at J to 4 bases, leaving 11 bases not matched to a gene. This CDR3 has 16 amino acids. DNA for the CDR3: TGTGCCAGCAGCCAGGGAGCGGGAGACGTCGCAGATACGCAGTATTTT. Protein: CASSQGAGDVADTQYF. Based on the CDR3 plus reference TRBV7-9 and TRBJ2-3, the full variable domain is DTGVSQNPRHKITKRGQNVTFRCDPISEHNRLYWYRQTLGQGPEFLTYFQNEAQLEKSRLLSDRFSAERPKGSFSTLEIQRTEQGDSAMYLCASSQGAGDVADTQYFGPGTRLTVL.

In its sample, this clonotype was seen many times. V and J are TRBV28 and TRBJ2-1; D call uncertain. From germline, CDR1 is MDHEN and CDR2 SYDVKM. Deletions cut 8 bases from V and 4 bases from J, with 12 bases between. CDR3 length: 13 amino acids. This CDR3 reads CASFEDPYNEQFF. The CDR3 bases are TGTGCCAGCTTTGAGGACCCATACAATGAGCAGTTCTTC.